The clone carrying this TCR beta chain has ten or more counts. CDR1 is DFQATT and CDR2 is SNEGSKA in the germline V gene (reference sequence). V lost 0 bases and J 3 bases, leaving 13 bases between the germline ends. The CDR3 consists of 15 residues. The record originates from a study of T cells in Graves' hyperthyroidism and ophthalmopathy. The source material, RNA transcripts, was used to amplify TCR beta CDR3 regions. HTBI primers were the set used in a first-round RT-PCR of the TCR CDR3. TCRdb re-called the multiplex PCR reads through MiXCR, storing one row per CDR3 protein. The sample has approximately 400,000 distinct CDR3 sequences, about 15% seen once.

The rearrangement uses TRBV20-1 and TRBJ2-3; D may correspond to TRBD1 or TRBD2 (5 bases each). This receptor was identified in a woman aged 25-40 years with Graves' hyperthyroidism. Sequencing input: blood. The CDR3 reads CSARDGRQPTDTQYF. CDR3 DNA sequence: TGCAGTGCTAGAGATGGGAGACAGCCGACAGATACGCAGTATTTT.